The T cell receptor beta chain described here comes from a study of beta chain features in type 1 diabetes. The sample holds a few counts of this clone. The antigen is unknown. Trimming left V 4 bases short and J 7 bases short, with 13 bases between. The CDR3 spans 12 residues. Germline-derived CDR1 and CDR2 are SQVTM and ANQGSEA. General observations from the study: Insertions at VDJ junctions were less frequent in type 1 diabetes patients. These patients also deleted more nucleotides at the same junctions. Within each of all four CD4+ subsets, Type 1 diabetes patients had TCRB CDR3s that were moderately but significantly shorter.

The whole isolated RNA underwent reverse transcription, so sequencing captured expressed TCRB transcripts. Assay: immunoSEQ multiplex PCR; the TCRdb copy retains only in-frame clones and omits some. The sample includes hundreds of thousands of clones, around 15% of them seen just once. V and J are TRBV29-1 and TRBJ1-2, with D perhaps TRBD1 (6 bases). The sequence derives from a man aged 18-30 years with type 1 diabetes. Specimen: naive CD4+ T cells from blood. The CDR3 protein is CSVAKRGAGYTF. The CDR3, as DNA: TGCAGCGTTGCCAAAAGGGGGGCTGGCTACACCTTC.